The next 23 T cell receptor beta chains were all read from a single sample in a study of blood T cell repertoires in COVID-19. Libraries were prepared by immunoSEQ multiplex PCR; TCRdb keeps only in-frame clonotypes and omits some of them. The table lists 200,000 to 300,000 clones, around nine tenths of them singletons. Material: PBMCs or T cells enriched from blood (not recorded which). These receptors were collected from a woman aged 18-30 years who had recovered from COVID-19.

The chain combines TRBV2 with TRBJ1-2; D remains unclear. This CDR3 region has 13 residues. Germline V gene lookup returns CDR1 SNHLY and CDR2 FYNNEI. Trimming took off 7 bases at V and 4 bases at J, with 13 bases between the two ends. CDR3 DNA sequence: TGTGCCAGCAAAGACCTAGACTTCTATGGCTACACCTTC. Protein: CASKDLDFYGYTF.

This chain joins TRBV2 and TRBJ1-2, with TRBD1 matching 10 bases. The V gene's germline CDR1 is SNHLY and CDR2 FYNNEI. The CDR3 is 14 residues long. V lost 6 bases, J lost 8 bases, and 9 bases stayed unmatched. CDR3 sequence reads: CASRRQGARSGYTF. The CDR3 DNA follows: TGTGCCAGCAGGAGACAGGGGGCTCGGAGCGGCTACACCTTC.

This sequence joins TRBV27 and TRBJ2-1, with a tentative D call TRBD1 (5 bases). V gave up 4 bases and J gave up 4 bases, with 8 bases separating them. CDR1 is MNHEY, CDR2 SMNVEV, per germline (reference sequence). This CDR3 region has 13 residues. The CDR3 DNA follows: TGTGCCAGCAGTTCGACAGTTTACAATGAGCAGTTCTTC. This gives the protein CASSSTVYNEQFF.

This rearrangement joins TRBV7-2 to TRBJ2-3, with TRBD1 identical over 10 bases. The ends lost 5 bases at V and 3 bases at J; junction bases unmatched: 5. Germline values: CDR1 SGHTA, CDR2 FQGNSA. The CDR3 extends over 15 amino acids. CDR3 amino acids: CASSRQGAKTDTQYF. The CDR3 coding sequence is TGTGCCAGCAGCAGACAGGGGGCTAAAACAGATACGCAGTATTTT.

The CDR3 sequence is CASSLASSGNTIYF. The CDR3 nucleotides are TGCGCCAGCAGCTTGGCCAGCTCTGGAAACACCATATATTTT. V and J are TRBV5-1 and TRBJ1-3; D is unresolved. Germline V CDR1 and CDR2: SGHRS, YFSETQ. The ends were cut back, 0 bases at V and 0 bases at J, with 4 bases in the middle. The CDR3 contains 14 residues.

The J gene is TRBJ2-7, the V gene TRBV5-6; TRBD1 matches 7 bases. The ends lost 6 bases at V and 5 bases at J; junction bases unmatched: 11. The CDR3 consists of 14 residues. Germline CDR1 and CDR2: SGHDT and YYEEEE. CDR3 coding DNA: TGTGCCAGCATCGAAGACAGGGTTTACCACGAGCAGTACTTC. This translates into CASIEDRVYHEQYF.

V gene TRBV4-3 combines with J gene TRBJ2-7; D uncertain. Germline CDR1 and CDR2: LGHNA and YSLEER. The V gene lost 1 base and the J gene lost 0 bases, with 7 bases spanning the gap. The CDR3 spans 14 residues. CDR3 coding DNA: TGCGCCAGCAGCCAAGGGTTCAGCTCCTACGAGCAGTACTTC. It is translated as CASSQGFSSYEQYF.

The rearrangement links TRBV5-1 to TRBJ2-3; 8 bases map to TRBD2. The CDR3 is 16 amino acids. Germline V gene sequence: CDR1 SGHRS, CDR2 YFSETQ. The trim removed 4 bases at V and 2 bases at J, leaving 9 bases unmatched. The DNA for the CDR3 is TGCGCCAGCAGCCCGGGAGGGACTTCCATCACAGATACGCAGTATTTT. This translates into CASSPGGTSITDTQYF.

In its sample, this clone was seen once. CDR3 sequence reads: CASQGGGTSHYEQYF. For the CDR3, the DNA is TGTGCCAGCCAGGGGGGAGGGACTAGTCACTACGAGCAGTACTTC. This chain links TRBV6-5 with TRBJ2-7, with D perhaps TRBD2 (8 bases). V lost 8 bases and J lost 3, with 20 bases in between. The germline V gene encodes CDR1 MNHEY and CDR2 SVGAGI. The CDR3 is 15 residues long.

The chain links TRBV5-4 to TRBJ2-7; 10 positions agree with TRBD2. CDR1 is SGHNT and CDR2 is YYREEE in the germline V gene (reference sequence). After removal of 0 bases from V and 9 bases from J, the junction contained 9 bases not matched to a gene. The CDR3 has 15 residues. The CDR3 region has the DNA TGTGCCAGCAGCTTGGGTCTAGCGGGGGCGGGAGGGCAGTACTTC. It codes for CASSLGLAGAGGQYF.

The chain couples TRBV3-1 (or the pseudogene TRBV3-2) to TRBJ1-2; no clear D. The CDR3 totals 11 residues. The germline V gene has CDR1 LGHDT and CDR2 YNNKEL (reference sequence). The V end lost 11 bases, the J end lost 7 bases, and 14 bases lay between the germline ends. In nucleotides, the CDR3 is TGTGCCCGGCTGGGGAGTGCTGGCTACACCTTC. Translation: CARLGSAGYTF.

The gene calls are TRBV3-1 (or the pseudogene TRBV3-2) and TRBJ1-6, with 8 positions matching TRBD1. In germline, CDR1 is LGHDT, CDR2 YNNKEL (reference sequence). This CDR3 has 16 amino acids. V trimming: 4 bases; J trimming: 6 bases; junction bases outside the gene matches: 8. CDR3: CASSLPTGDRNSPLHF. CDR3 coding DNA: TGTGCCAGCAGCCTCCCGACAGGGGATCGTAATTCACCCCTCCACTTT.

This CDR3 is CAWSVAGFEAFF. DNA for the CDR3: TGTGCCTGGAGTGTGGCAGGGTTTGAAGCTTTCTTT. The V and J genes are TRBV30 and TRBJ1-1; the D gene is possibly TRBD1 (5 bases). The germline gives CDR1 GTSNPN, CDR2 SVGIG (reference sequence). The CDR3 has 12 residues. V was cut by 0 bases and J by 7 bases, with 9 bases left in between.

V usage is TRBV23-1 and J usage is TRBJ1-5, with TRBD1 matching over 11 bases. TRBV23-1 counts as an open reading frame of uncertain function. The V gene end was trimmed by 4 bases and the J gene end by 5 bases; junction bases not matched to a gene: 7. The CDR3 loop spans 16 amino acids. In DNA, the CDR3 is TGCGCCAGCAGTCCCGGGACAGGGGGAATGTATCAGCCCCAGCATTTT. Protein sequence: CASSPGTGGMYQPQHF.

The rearrangement joins TRBV5-1 to TRBJ2-3; 14 positions match TRBD2. The trim removed 3 bases at V and 3 bases at J, leaving 3 bases unmatched. The CDR3 has 16 amino acids. CDR1 and CDR2 (germline): SGHRS, YFSETQ. CDR3 protein: CASSWGLAGDTDTQYF. The CDR3 DNA is TGCGCCAGCAGCTGGGGACTAGCGGGAGATACAGATACGCAGTATTTT.

The V call is TRBV18, the J call TRBJ1-3; D uncertain. Germline CDR1 KGHSH, CDR2 LQKENI. Trimming removed 2 bases at V and 0 bases at J, with 11 bases between. The CDR3 runs to 16 residues. The CDR3 protein is CASSPYPVSSGNTIYF. The DNA of the CDR3 is TGTGCCAGCTCACCATATCCCGTCTCCTCTGGAAACACCATATATTTT.

Only one count was recorded for this clone. Mismatch with germline at one junction end may stem from a read error. The chain couples TRBV12-5 to TRBJ1-2, with TRBD1 matching 7 bases. The CDR3 spans 12 residues. CDR1 and CDR2 (germline): LGHNT, FRNRAP. The CDR3 nucleotides are TGTGCTAGTGGTCCAGGGGGGATTGTAAGTTCCTTC. Translation: CASGPGGIVSSF. Full variable domain (outside the CDR3, taken from reference TRBV12-5 and TRBJ1-2): DARVTQTPRHKVTEMGQEVTMRCQPILGHNTVFWYRQTMMQGLELLAYFRNRAPLDDSGMPKDRFSAEMPDATLATLKIQPSEPRDSAVYFCASGPGGIVSSFGSGTRLTVV.

This sequence joins TRBV28 and TRBJ1-5; no clear D. The CDR3 is 16 residues long. From germline, CDR1 is MDHEN and CDR2 SYDVKM. V gave up 6 bases and J gave up 2 bases, with 17 bases separating them. This CDR3 reads CASRTGSRDGNQPQHF. The DNA for the CDR3 is TGTGCCAGCAGGACGGGGTCGAGAGATGGCAATCAGCCCCAGCATTTT.

The J gene is TRBJ2-7, the V gene TRBV28; 7 bases line up with TRBD2. V shed 9 bases and J 2 bases; nucleotides not matched to a gene: 10. CDR3 length: 14 amino acids. CDR1 and CDR2 from the germline V gene are MDHEN and SYDVKM. CDR3 in amino acids: CASTAGASTYEQYF. In nucleotides, the CDR3 is TGTGCCAGTACCGCGGGAGCCTCAACCTACGAGCAGTACTTC.

V gene TRBV4-1 combines with J gene TRBJ2-2; D ambiguous. V was cut by 1 base and J by 7 bases, with 16 bases left in between. From germline, CDR1 is MGHRA and CDR2 YSYEKL. This CDR3 comprises 16 residues. The CDR3 region is CASSQVFAGNLGELFF. CDR3 bases: TGCGCCAGCAGCCAAGTTTTTGCAGGAAACCTCGGGGAGCTGTTTTTT.

The chain couples TRBV28 to TRBJ1-4; 9 nucleotides match TRBD1. The V segment lost 10 bases and the J segment 6 bases; nucleotides outside the gene matches: 3. Germline CDR1 and CDR2: MDHEN and SYDVKM. The CDR3 consists of 12 residues. CDR3 DNA sequence: TGTGCCACCAGGACAGGGGATGAAAAACTGTTTTTT. It is translated as CATRTGDEKLFF.

The J gene is TRBJ2-7, the V gene TRBV18, with 9 bases aligning to TRBD1. V was pared by 5 bases and J by 1 base, with 9 bases of the junction left unmatched. CDR1 KGHSH and CDR2 LQKENI come from the germline V gene. The CDR3 extends over 16 amino acids. CDR3 coding DNA: TGTGCCAGCTCAATTATGACAGGGGGGTATTCCTACGAGCAGTACTTC. Translation: CASSIMTGGYSYEQYF.

This clone was detected only a few times. The V and J genes are TRBV4-3 and TRBJ2-7; 8 bases are shared with TRBD1. Germline CDR1 and CDR2: LGHNA and YSLEER. After removal of 1 base from V and 4 bases from J, the junction contained 6 bases not matched to a gene. The CDR3 consists of 15 residues. The CDR3 spells CASSQGTGRRYEQYF. CDR3 nucleotides: TGCGCCAGCAGCCAAGGGACAGGGCGACGTTACGAGCAGTACTTC.